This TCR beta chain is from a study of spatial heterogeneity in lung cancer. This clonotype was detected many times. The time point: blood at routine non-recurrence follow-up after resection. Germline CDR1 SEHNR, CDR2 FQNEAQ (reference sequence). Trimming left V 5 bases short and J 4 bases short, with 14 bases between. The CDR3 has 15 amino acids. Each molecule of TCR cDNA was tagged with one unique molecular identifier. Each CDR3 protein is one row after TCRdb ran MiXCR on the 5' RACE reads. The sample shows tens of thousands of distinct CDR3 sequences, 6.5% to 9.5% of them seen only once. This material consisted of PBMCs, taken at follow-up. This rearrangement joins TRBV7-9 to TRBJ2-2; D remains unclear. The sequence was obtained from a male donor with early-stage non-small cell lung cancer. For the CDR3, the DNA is TGTGCCAGCAGCCCCCGGGTCCAGGCCACCGGGGAGCTGTTTTTT. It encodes CASSPRVQATGELFF.